This T cell receptor (beta chain) originates from a study of spatial heterogeneity in lung cancer. TCRdb processed the 5' RACE reads anew with MiXCR; each CDR3 protein has one entry. The table records about 23,000 distinct CDR3 sequences, approximately 5% of them present only once. Time point indicated: sample taken at primary tumor resection. Sequencing of whole RNA from tumor, nontumor lung or frozen PBMC involved no sorting. This clonotype was counted many times. V gave up 7 bases and J gave up 9 bases; unmatched junction bases: 20. The CDR3 is 16 residues long. The sample in question was PBMCs, obtained at surgery. V is TRBV12-3 or TRBV12-4 and J is TRBJ2-7; 8 bases map to TRBD2. This TCR was recovered from a male donor with early-stage non-small cell lung cancer. The DNA of the CDR3 is TGTGCCAGCACCCTAGGGGGAGGACTAGCCCGGGCAGCGCAGTACTTC. Amino acid sequence: CASTLGGGLARAAQYF.